This TCR beta chain is drawn from a study of T cell responses to AZD1222 COVID-19 vaccine. Study results and caveats: Repertoires in all cases were sampled only once the peak T cell response had passed. Among spike-specific TCRs, nearly half reportedly target unmutated variant regions.

As regards this clone: Its antigen remains unknown.

Repertoires were generated with immunoSEQ multiplex PCR, while TCRdb's copy carries only in-frame clones and drops some. The repertoire holds 150,000 to 200,000 clones, with 85% to 95% as singletons. Trimming took 0 bases from V and 0 from J, leaving 4 bases between them. The CDR3 runs to 14 residues. In germline, CDR1 is SGHRS, CDR2 YFSETQ. The source was peripheral blood, collected on day 0 of AZD1222 vaccination. The chain uses TRBV5-1 and TRBJ1-3; D is uncertain. The source of this sequence is an adult in good health. The CDR3 DNA is TGCGCCAGCAGCTTGGCGAACTCTGGAAACACCATATATTTT. Translation: CASSLANSGNTIYF.